Below, 24 T cell receptor beta chains from the same sample are listed, as sequenced in a study of T cells in Graves' hyperthyroidism and ophthalmopathy. Using RNA transcripts as the source, TCR beta CDR3 regions were amplified. A first-round RT-PCR of the TCR CDR3 used the HTBI primer set. TCRdb independently ran MiXCR on the multiplex PCR reads; one entry per CDR3 protein. The table has hundreds of thousands of distinct CDR3 sequences, 14% seen once; the top ten hold roughly 10%. The sequenced material came from blood. The receptors were gathered from a woman younger than 30 with Graves' hyperthyroidism.

This clonotype was picked up many times. This chain uses TRBV3-1 with TRBJ2-1; the D gene is possibly TRBD1 (5 bases). There are 15 residues in the CDR3. Germline lookup yields CDR1 LGHDT and CDR2 YNNKEL (reference sequence). Trimming removed 0 bases at V and 3 bases at J, with 9 bases between. CDR3 DNA: TGTGCCAGCAGCCAAGACAGGGTAATCTACAATGAGCAGTTCTTC. Its translation: CASSQDRVIYNEQFF.

At least ten counts were recorded for this clonotype. The chain is built from TRBV2 and TRBJ1-5, with D possibly being TRBD1 (6 bases). This CDR3 is built from 13 residues. Germline V gene data show CDR1 as SNHLY and CDR2 as FYNNEI. The germline V and J ends were trimmed by 7 bases and 3 bases, with 10 bases remaining between them. The CDR3 loop is CASKGDINQPQHF. The CDR3 DNA follows: TGTGCCAGCAAAGGGGACATCAATCAGCCCCAGCATTTT.

This sequence joins TRBV3-1 and TRBJ2-7, with a weak D call TRBD1 (6 bases). The CDR3 runs 16 residues. Germline CDR1 reads LGHDT; CDR2 reads YNNKEL (reference sequence). V was cut by 0 bases and J by 0 bases, with 12 bases left in between. The CDR3 loop is CASSQDRGHDSYEQYF. The CDR3 DNA is TGTGCCAGCAGCCAAGATCGGGGACATGACTCCTACGAGCAGTACTTC.

This clonotype has ten or more counts. The chain carries TRBV20-1 and TRBJ2-1; no reliable D call. The germline V and J ends were trimmed by 3 bases and 9 bases, with 9 bases remaining between them. CDR1 and CDR2 (germline): DFQATT, SNEGSKA (reference sequence). The CDR3 covers 11 residues. CDR3 amino acids: CSARSLAEQFF. The CDR3 nucleotides read TGCAGTGCTAGGTCATTGGCTGAGCAGTTCTTC.

This clonotype was seen many times. J is TRBJ1-1 and V is TRBV18, with D perhaps matching TRBD1 (6 bases). The CDR3 is made up of 16 amino acids. V was shortened by 6 bases and J by 4 bases, with 21 bases between the two germline ends. Germline V gene sequence: CDR1 KGHSH, CDR2 LQKENI. The CDR3 DNA reads TGTGCCAGCTCCACCAGTGTGGGGGGGCCGGGCACTGAAGCTTTCTTT. As protein: CASSTSVGGPGTEAFF.

This clonotype was counted a few times. The gene calls are TRBV9 and TRBJ1-2; 10 nucleotides align to TRBD1. This CDR3 comprises 15 residues. The germline V gene has CDR1 SGDLS and CDR2 YYNGEE. The ends lost 4 bases at V and 5 bases at J; junction bases unmatched: 8. CDR3 protein: CASSSDVGQGYGYTF. The CDR3 DNA reads as TGTGCCAGCAGCTCAGACGTGGGACAGGGGTATGGCTACACCTTC.

This clonotype was counted a few times. The V and J genes are TRBV5-6 and TRBJ2-1, with a weak D call TRBD2 (5 bases). The CDR3 runs 15 residues. V dropped 0 bases and J dropped 8 bases, with 15 bases sitting between them. CDR1 is SGHDT and CDR2 is YYEEEE in the germline V gene. CDR3 loop: CASSLAYGGLDEQFF. The CDR3 DNA reads as TGTGCCAGCAGCTTGGCCTATGGCGGGTTAGATGAGCAGTTCTTC.

This sequence joins TRBV2 and TRBJ1-2; the D is unclear. Per germline, CDR1 SNHLY and CDR2 FYNNEI. The CDR3 extends over 13 amino acids. V was pared by 8 bases and J by 5 bases, with 15 bases between. CDR3 amino acids: CASPPGVEYGYTF. CDR3 coding DNA: TGTGCCAGCCCCCCGGGAGTAGAATATGGCTACACCTTC.

The chain couples TRBV2 to TRBJ2-5, with D unclear. The CDR3 sequence is 13 residues long. CDR1 and CDR2 (germline): SNHLY, FYNNEI. Trimming pared 6 bases from V and 1 base from J, leaving 9 bases between. CDR3 DNA: TGTGCCAGCAGGTGGCAGGCCCAAGAGACCCAGTACTTC. This sequence encodes CASRWQAQETQYF. Drawing the rest from reference TRBV2 and TRBJ2-5, the complete variable domain is EPEVTQTPSHQVTQMGQEVILRCVPISNHLYFYWYRQILGQKVEFLVSFYNNEISEKSEIFDDQFSVERPDGSNFTLKIRSTKLEDSAMYFCASRWQAQETQYFGPGTRLLVL.

The rearrangement links TRBV20-1 to TRBJ2-1; 7 positions match TRBD2. V shed 3 bases, J shed 9 bases, and the junction held 8 bases outside the gene matches. The CDR3 spans 13 residues. Per germline, CDR1 DFQATT and CDR2 SNEGSKA (reference sequence). CDR3 in amino acids: CSASPTSRGEQFF. CDR3 DNA: TGCAGTGCTAGCCCGACTAGCCGGGGTGAGCAGTTCTTC.

This clonotype was seen many times. J is TRBJ2-7 and V is TRBV28; D gene ambiguous. The CDR3 is 13 residues long. CDR1 and CDR2 (germline): MDHEN, SYDVKM. With 7 bases removed from V and 3 bases from J, the gap between germline ends came to 13 bases. Here the CDR3 reads CASNPSLVYEQYF. The DNA for the CDR3 is TGTGCCAGCAACCCGTCGTTGGTCTACGAGCAGTACTTC.

This clonotype was picked up many times. The chain has TRBV6-2 or TRBV6-3 and TRBJ1-1; D gene ambiguous. Between the trimmed V and J ends, which lost 4 bases and 4 bases, there was a span of 13 bases. CDR3 length: 14 residues. Germline assignment: CDR1 MNHEY and CDR2 SVGEGT. The CDR3 reads CASSLGWRATEAFF. The CDR3 nucleotides are TGTGCCAGCAGTTTAGGGTGGCGGGCCACTGAAGCTTTCTTT.

This clonotype was counted many times. This rearrangement joins TRBV12-3 or TRBV12-4 to TRBJ2-7; D may be TRBD2 (5 bases). This CDR3 is built from 13 residues. Trimming left V 5 bases short and J 11 bases short, with 19 bases between. CDR3: CASSPPDGEGEYF. The CDR3 DNA reads as TGTGCCAGCAGTCCCCCTGACGGAGAGGGAGAGTACTTC.

This clonotype has at least ten counts. The chain carries TRBV30 and TRBJ1-2; possible D gene TRBD1, 5 bases. CDR3 length equals 14 residues. The V end was cut by 4 bases, the J end by 7 bases, with 19 bases between. The germline V gene has CDR1 GTSNPN and CDR2 SVGIG (reference sequence). As DNA, the CDR3 is TGTGCCTGGACTACCCGGGGGGGTATGCGTGGCTACACCTTC. Its protein product is CAWTTRGGMRGYTF.

This clonotype showed up many times. The chain carries TRBV12-3 or TRBV12-4 and TRBJ2-1; tentatively, D is TRBD1 (6 bases). V lost 7 bases, J lost 0 bases, and 13 bases lay in between. The CDR3 totals 15 residues. The CDR3 loop is CASTLRQASYNEQFF. CDR3 in DNA: TGTGCCAGCACCTTGCGACAGGCCTCCTACAATGAGCAGTTCTTC.

On this clonotype itself: A read error may be the cause here, since a much bigger clone is one base away. The V call is TRBV7-8, the J call TRBJ2-5; 12 bases line up with TRBD2. This CDR3 spans 15 amino acids. Germline CDR1 reads SGHVS; CDR2 reads FQNEAQ. CDR3 sequence: CASSLLAGGLETQCF. The CDR3 nucleotides are TGTGCCAGCAGTCTACTAGCGGGAGGCTTAGAGACCCAGTGCTTC.

This clonotype was seen at least ten times. The chain has TRBV29-1 and TRBJ2-7; perhaps D is TRBD1 or TRBD2 (7 bases each). V lost 3 bases to trimming and J lost 2 bases, with 14 bases between them. CDR3 length equals 14 residues. Germline V gene sequence: CDR1 SQVTM, CDR2 ANQGSEA. DNA of the CDR3: TGCAGCGTTGAGGGGGGGCAGGGGGCCTACGAGCAGTACTTC. Translated, it gives CSVEGGQGAYEQYF.

This clonotype was counted a few times. The chain combines TRBV7-9 with TRBJ1-2; D gene ambiguous. Between the trimmed V and J ends, which lost 6 bases and 0 bases, there was a span of 14 bases. This CDR3 is built from 15 residues. The germline gives CDR1 SEHNR, CDR2 FQNEAQ (reference sequence). The DNA for the CDR3 is TGTGCCAGCAGGTCGGGCAGCCTACCTAACTATGGCTACACCTTC. Translation gives CASRSGSLPNYGYTF. The whole variable domain, filled in from reference TRBV7-9 and TRBJ1-2, reads DTGVSQNPRHKITKRGQNVTFRCDPISEHNRLYWYRQTLGQGPEFLTYFQNEAQLEKSRLLSDRFSAERPKGSFSTLEIQRTEQGDSAMYLCASRSGSLPNYGYTFGSGTRLTVV.

This rearrangement joins TRBV3-1 to TRBJ2-3, with a tentative D call TRBD1 (6 bases). Germline V gene data show CDR1 as LGHDT and CDR2 as YNNKEL (reference sequence). The CDR3 totals 15 residues. Trimming stripped 4 bases from V and 2 bases from J, with 13 bases between. The CDR3 nucleotides read TGTGCCAGCAGCCCCGGGACACTTACCACAGATACGCAGTATTTT. Encoded protein: CASSPGTLTTDTQYF.

This clonotype was seen only a few times. The chain recombines TRBV20-1 with TRBJ2-7, with D hard to call. Trimming shortened V by 3 bases and J by 2 bases, and 2 bases separated the two germline ends. The CDR3 is made up of 10 amino acids. Germline V gives CDR1 DFQATT, CDR2 SNEGSKA (reference sequence). CDR3 sequence: CSASPYEQYF. CDR3 bases: TGCAGTGCTAGCCCCTACGAGCAGTACTTC.

This clonotype was counted at least ten times. The chain uses TRBV7-2 and TRBJ2-7, with D uncertain. The CDR3 sequence is 13 residues long. Germline CDR1 is SGHTA and CDR2 is FQGNSA. V lost 1 base to trimming and J lost 5 bases, with 9 bases between them. The CDR3 DNA follows: TGTGCCAGCAGCTTAGAGGTACGGAACGAGCAGTACTTC. It is translated as CASSLEVRNEQYF.

Many counts were recorded for this clonotype. V and J are TRBV18 and TRBJ2-7; D gene uncertain. The CDR3 spans 13 residues. Germline assignment: CDR1 KGHSH and CDR2 LQKENI. The V gene lost 6 bases and the J gene lost 6 bases, with 15 bases spanning the gap. Written as DNA, the CDR3 is TGTGCCAGCTCCCAGAATCAGGTTACCGAGCAGTACTTC. Residues: CASSQNQVTEQYF. The complete variable domain, with remaining parts taken from reference TRBV18 and TRBJ2-7, reads NAGVMQNPRHLVRRRGQEARLRCSPMKGHSHVYWYRQLPEEGLKFMVYLQKENIIDESGMPKERFSAEFPKEGPSILRIQQVVRGDSAAYFCASSQNQVTEQYFGPGTRLTVT.

The chain joins TRBV19 to TRBJ1-5; 10 nucleotides line up with TRBD1. This CDR3 is 14 amino acids long. The V and J ends lost 8 bases and 5 bases, in that order; junction bases with no gene match: 6. The V gene's germline CDR1 is LNHDA and CDR2 SQIVND (reference sequence). CDR3 protein: CASGQGVLHQPQHF. CDR3 bases: TGTGCCAGTGGACAGGGGGTCCTCCATCAGCCCCAGCATTTT.

The chain employs TRBV5-6 and TRBJ2-5; D is undetermined. The CDR3 covers 13 residues. Between the trimmed V and J ends, which lost 1 base and 5 bases, there was a span of 9 bases. CDR1 SGHDT and CDR2 YYEEEE come from the germline V gene. The CDR3 nucleotides are TGTGCCAGCAGCTTGAGAGGCTACGAGACCCAGTACTTC. This codes for CASSLRGYETQYF.